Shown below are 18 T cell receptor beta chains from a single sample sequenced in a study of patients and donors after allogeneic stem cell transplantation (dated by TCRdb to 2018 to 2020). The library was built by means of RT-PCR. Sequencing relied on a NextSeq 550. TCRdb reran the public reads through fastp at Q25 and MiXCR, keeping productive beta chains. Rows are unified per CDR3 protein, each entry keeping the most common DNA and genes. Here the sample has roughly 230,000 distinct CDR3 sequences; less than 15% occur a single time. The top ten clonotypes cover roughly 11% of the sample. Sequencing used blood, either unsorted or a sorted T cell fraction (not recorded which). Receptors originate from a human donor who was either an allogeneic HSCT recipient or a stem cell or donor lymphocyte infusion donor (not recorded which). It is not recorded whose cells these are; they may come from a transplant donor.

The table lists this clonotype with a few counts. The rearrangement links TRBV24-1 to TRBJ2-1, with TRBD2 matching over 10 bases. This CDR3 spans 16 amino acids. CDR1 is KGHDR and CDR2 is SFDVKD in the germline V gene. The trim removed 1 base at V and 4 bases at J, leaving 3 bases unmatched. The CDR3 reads CATSDFTSGAYNEQFF. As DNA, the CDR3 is TGTGCCACCAGTGATTTTACTAGCGGGGCTTACAATGAGCAGTTCTTC.

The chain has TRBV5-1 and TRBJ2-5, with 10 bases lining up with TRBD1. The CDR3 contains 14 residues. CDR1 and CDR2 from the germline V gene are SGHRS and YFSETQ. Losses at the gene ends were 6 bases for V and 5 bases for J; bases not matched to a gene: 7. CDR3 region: CASNPTGGAETQYF. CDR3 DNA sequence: TGCGCCAGCAACCCGACAGGGGGCGCGGAGACCCAGTACTTC.

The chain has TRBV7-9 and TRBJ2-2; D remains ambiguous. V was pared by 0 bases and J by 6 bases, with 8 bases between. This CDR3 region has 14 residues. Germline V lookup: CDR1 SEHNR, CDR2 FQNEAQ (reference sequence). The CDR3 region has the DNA TGTGCCAGCAGCTTAGCCCCGTCGTCCGGGGAGCTGTTTTTT. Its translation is CASSLAPSSGELFF.

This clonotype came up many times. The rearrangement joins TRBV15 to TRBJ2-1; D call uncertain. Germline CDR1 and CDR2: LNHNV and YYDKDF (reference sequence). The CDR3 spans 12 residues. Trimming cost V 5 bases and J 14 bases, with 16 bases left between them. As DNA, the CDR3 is TGTGCCACCAGCGTAGGACCTCTTGGTGAGTTCTTC. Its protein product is CATSVGPLGEFF.

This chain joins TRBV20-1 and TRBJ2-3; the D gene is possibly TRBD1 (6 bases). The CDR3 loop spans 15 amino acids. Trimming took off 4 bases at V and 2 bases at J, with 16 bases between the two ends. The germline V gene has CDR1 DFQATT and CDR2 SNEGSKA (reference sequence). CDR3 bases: TGCAGTGCTAACAGAAGGGGGTTAAACACAGATACGCAGTATTTT. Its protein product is CSANRRGLNTDTQYF.

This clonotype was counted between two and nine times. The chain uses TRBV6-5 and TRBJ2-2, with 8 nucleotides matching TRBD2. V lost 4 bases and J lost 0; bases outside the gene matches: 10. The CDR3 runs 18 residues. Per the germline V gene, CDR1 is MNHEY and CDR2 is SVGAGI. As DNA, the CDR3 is TGTGCCAGCAGTTCTCGGGGTAGCGGGGTTACGAACACCGGGGAGCTGTTTTTT. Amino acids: CASSSRGSGVTNTGELFF.

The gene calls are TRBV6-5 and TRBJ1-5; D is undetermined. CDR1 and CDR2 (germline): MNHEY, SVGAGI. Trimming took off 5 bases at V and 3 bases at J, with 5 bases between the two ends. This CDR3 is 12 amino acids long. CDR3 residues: CASSTTNQPQHF. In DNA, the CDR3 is TGTGCCAGCAGTACGACCAATCAGCCCCAGCATTTT.

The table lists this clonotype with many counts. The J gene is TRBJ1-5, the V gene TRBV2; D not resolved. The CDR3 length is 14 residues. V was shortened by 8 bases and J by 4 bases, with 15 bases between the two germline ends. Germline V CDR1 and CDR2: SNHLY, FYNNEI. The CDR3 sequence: CASAEGRPNQPQHF. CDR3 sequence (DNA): TGTGCCAGCGCGGAGGGCAGGCCTAATCAGCCCCAGCATTTT. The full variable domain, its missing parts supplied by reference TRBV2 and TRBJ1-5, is EPEVTQTPSHQVTQMGQEVILRCVPISNHLYFYWYRQILGQKVEFLVSFYNNEISEKSEIFDDQFSVERPDGSNFTLKIRSTKLEDSAMYFCASAEGRPNQPQHFGDGTRLSIL.

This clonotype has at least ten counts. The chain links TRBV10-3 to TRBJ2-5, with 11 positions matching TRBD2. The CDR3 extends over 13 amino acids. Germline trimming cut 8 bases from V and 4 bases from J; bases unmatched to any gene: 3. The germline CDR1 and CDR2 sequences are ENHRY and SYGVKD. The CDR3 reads CAIGLAGGETQYF. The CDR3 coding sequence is TGTGCCATCGGGCTAGCGGGAGGAGAGACCCAGTACTTC.

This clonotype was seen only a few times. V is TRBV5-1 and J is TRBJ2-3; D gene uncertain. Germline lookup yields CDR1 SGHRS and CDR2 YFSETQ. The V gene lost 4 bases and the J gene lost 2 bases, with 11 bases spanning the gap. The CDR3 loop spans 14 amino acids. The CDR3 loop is CASSPPDITDTQYF. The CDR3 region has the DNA TGCGCCAGCAGCCCCCCAGATATCACAGATACGCAGTATTTT.

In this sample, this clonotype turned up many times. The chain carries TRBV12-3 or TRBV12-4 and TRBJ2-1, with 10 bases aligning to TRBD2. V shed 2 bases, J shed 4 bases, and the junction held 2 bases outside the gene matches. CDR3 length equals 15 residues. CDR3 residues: CASSLPTSGYNEQFF. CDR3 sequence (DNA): TGTGCCAGCAGTTTACCGACTAGCGGGTACAATGAGCAGTTCTTC.

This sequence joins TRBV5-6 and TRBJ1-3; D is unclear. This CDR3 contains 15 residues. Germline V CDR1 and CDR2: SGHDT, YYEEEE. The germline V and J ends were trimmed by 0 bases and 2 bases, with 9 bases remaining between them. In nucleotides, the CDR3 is TGTGCCAGCAGCTTGGTCCGGGCGCCTGGAAACACCATATATTTT. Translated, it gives CASSLVRAPGNTIYF.

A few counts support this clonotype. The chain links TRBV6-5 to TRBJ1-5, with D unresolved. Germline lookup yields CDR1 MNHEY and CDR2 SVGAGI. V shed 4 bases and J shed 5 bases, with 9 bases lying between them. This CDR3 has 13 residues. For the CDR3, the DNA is TGTGCCAGCAGTTCCTCTTTACATCAGCCCCAGCATTTT. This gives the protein CASSSSLHQPQHF.

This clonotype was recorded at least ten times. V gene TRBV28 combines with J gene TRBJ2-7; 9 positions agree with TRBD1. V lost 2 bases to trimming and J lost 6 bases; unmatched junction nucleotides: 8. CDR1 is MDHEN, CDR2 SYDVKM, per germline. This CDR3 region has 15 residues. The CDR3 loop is CASSLTGTGFVEQYF. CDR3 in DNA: TGTGCCAGCAGTTTAACCGGGACAGGGTTTGTCGAGCAGTACTTC.

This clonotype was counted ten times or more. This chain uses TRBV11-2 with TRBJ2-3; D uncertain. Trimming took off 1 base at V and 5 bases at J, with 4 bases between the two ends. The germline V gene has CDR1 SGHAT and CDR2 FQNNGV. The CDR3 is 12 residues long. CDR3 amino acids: CASSLGGDTQYF. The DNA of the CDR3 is TGTGCCAGCAGCTTAGGTGGAGATACGCAGTATTTT.

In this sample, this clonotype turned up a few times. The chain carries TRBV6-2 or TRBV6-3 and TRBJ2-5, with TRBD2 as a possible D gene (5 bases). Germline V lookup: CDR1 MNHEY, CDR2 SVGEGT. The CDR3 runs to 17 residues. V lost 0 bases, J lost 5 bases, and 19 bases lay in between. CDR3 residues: CASSYSSRGSSEETQYF. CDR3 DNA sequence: TGTGCCAGCAGTTACTCGAGTAGAGGGAGTTCCGAGGAGACCCAGTACTTC.

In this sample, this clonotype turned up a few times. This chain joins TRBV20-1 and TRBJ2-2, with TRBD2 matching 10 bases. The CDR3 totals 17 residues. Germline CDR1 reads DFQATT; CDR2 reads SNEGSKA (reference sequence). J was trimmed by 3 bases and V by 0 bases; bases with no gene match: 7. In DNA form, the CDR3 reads TGCAGTGCTAGAGATCCTAGCGGGAGTAGAGACACCGGGGAGCTGTTTTTT. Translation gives CSARDPSGSRDTGELFF.

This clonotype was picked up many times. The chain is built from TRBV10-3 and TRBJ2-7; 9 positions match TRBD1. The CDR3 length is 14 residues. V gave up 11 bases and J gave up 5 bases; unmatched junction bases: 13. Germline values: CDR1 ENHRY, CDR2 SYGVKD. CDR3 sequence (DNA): TGTGCCGGGGGGTCCCGGGACAGGGACCACGAGCAGTACTTC. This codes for CAGGSRDRDHEQYF.